These 5 T cell receptor beta chains came from one sample sequenced in a study of T-cell memory formation after mild COVID-19. TCRdb passed the 5' RACE reads through MiXCR, listing each CDR3 protein once. Seen here are approximately 210,000 distinct CDR3 sequences, approximately 20% observed once, and the top ten hold 2.4%. The material sequenced was PBMCs or a T cell subset sorted from them (not recorded which). The receptor set was obtained from an adult woman who had mild COVID-19 (a few samples of this study predate the infection). Cell type and time point are not known.

The rearrangement links TRBV5-4 to TRBJ2-3; maybe TRBD1 (5 bases). The germline V gene has CDR1 SGHNT and CDR2 YYREEE (reference sequence). This CDR3 spans 15 amino acids. Trimming took off 0 bases at V and 3 bases at J, with 11 bases between the two ends. The CDR3 region has the DNA TGTGCCAGCAGCTTGGATCAGGGCCCGACAGATACGCAGTATTTT. Amino acid sequence: CASSLDQGPTDTQYF.

This clonotype was picked up a small number of times. The chain employs TRBV4-1 and TRBJ1-2; maybe TRBD1 (5 bases). Germline loops: CDR1 MGHRA, CDR2 YSYEKL. The CDR3 extends over 13 amino acids. The V and J ends lost 4 bases and 8 bases respectively, with 14 bases between them. The CDR3 sequence is CASSPTGERGYTF. In DNA form, the CDR3 reads TGCGCCAGCAGCCCGACGGGGGAGAGAGGCTACACCTTC.

V gene TRBV7-9 combines with J gene TRBJ2-1; 9 bases align to TRBD1. V trimming: 4 bases; J trimming: 4 bases; junction bases outside the gene matches: 8. Germline V gene lookup returns CDR1 SEHNR and CDR2 FQNEAQ (reference sequence). The CDR3 length is 16 residues. CDR3 nucleotides: TGTGCCAGCAGCTCAGGGGGACAGGGAGTTTACAATGAGCAGTTCTTC. Protein product: CASSSGGQGVYNEQFF.

The chain has TRBV15 and TRBJ2-1; perhaps TRBD2 as D (7 bases). The germline V gene encodes CDR1 LNHNV and CDR2 YYDKDF (reference sequence). The CDR3 consists of 17 residues. Trimming took 1 base from V and 2 from J, leaving 15 bases between them. CDR3 DNA: TGTGCCACCAGCAGAGTCAGGGGAGGGAATACCTACAATGAGCAGTTCTTC. Protein sequence: CATSRVRGGNTYNEQFF.

This clonotype has more than one count but fewer than ten. V gene TRBV12-3 or TRBV12-4 combines with J gene TRBJ1-6; weak D call: TRBD1 (5 bases). This CDR3 comprises 13 residues. The V end lost 6 bases, the J end lost 10 bases, and 13 bases lay between the germline ends. Here the CDR3 DNA reads TGTGCCAGCAGCGTGGACATGTACTCACCCCTCCACTTT. Translating it yields CASSVDMYSPLHF.